These 16 T cell receptor beta chains originate from one sample sequenced in a study of T cell repertoires in cytomegalovirus infection. TCRdb re-called the reads with MiXCR, one entry per CDR3 protein. The sample records fewer than 950,000 distinct CDR3 sequences, about 33% being singletons. The antigens of these receptors remain unknown. The material sequenced was cultured CD8+ T cells from PBMCs, taken from culture after CMV antigen stimulation. The receptors here all came from a human donor in good health (CMV status not recorded). Some clones in this sample may be carry-over from other donors' samples.

This clonotype was observed a handful of times. The CDR3 region has the DNA TGTGCCACCAGCAGAGGAGGGTCCGGCTACGAGCAGTACGTC. Its protein product is CATSRGGSGYEQYV. The rearrangement links TRBV15 to TRBJ2-7, with a tentative D call TRBD2 (5 bases). Per the germline V gene, CDR1 is LNHNV and CDR2 is YYDKDF (reference sequence). There are 14 residues in the CDR3. The V and J ends lost 1 base and 3 bases respectively, with 10 bases between them.

The genes are TRBV7-6 and TRBJ2-5, with 14 bases that match TRBD2. With 5 bases clipped from V and 2 bases from J, the junction kept 7 bases outside the gene matches. The CDR3 length is 17 residues. The V gene's germline CDR1 is SGHVS and CDR2 FNYEAQ. The CDR3 DNA is TGTGCCAGCAGCCTGACCTGGACTAGCGGGGGGCAAGAGACCCAGTACTTC. Protein: CASSLTWTSGGQETQYF.

Only a few counts were recorded for this clonotype. V is TRBV25-1 and J is TRBJ2-3, with D possibly being TRBD1 (6 bases). The CDR3 consists of 15 residues. V lost 3 bases and J lost 5, with 15 bases in between. Per the germline V gene, CDR1 is MGHDK and CDR2 is SYGVNS. The chain's CDR3 is CASSDKQGVVDTQYF. In nucleotides, the CDR3 is TGTGCCAGCAGTGATAAACAGGGAGTCGTAGATACGCAGTATTTT.

This clonotype was seen a few times. The CDR3 sequence is CASLTPLPTGTQYF. Written as DNA, the CDR3 is TGTGCCAGCCTAACACCACTACCAACGGGGACCCAGTACTTC. The chain employs TRBV6-2 or TRBV6-3 and TRBJ2-5; D is uncertain. This CDR3 comprises 14 residues. Germline V gene data show CDR1 as MNHEY and CDR2 as SVGEGT. V was shortened by 8 bases and J by 7 bases, with 20 bases between the two germline ends.

This chain links TRBV10-3 with TRBJ2-3; 8 nucleotides match TRBD2. Trimming cost V 8 bases and J 2 bases; bases outside gene matches: 6. The CDR3 spans 14 residues. In germline, CDR1 is ENHRY, CDR2 SYGVKD. The CDR3 DNA sequence: TGTGCCATCGTTGATAGCGGGGACACAGATACGCAGTATTTT. Protein: CAIVDSGDTDTQYF.

The chain carries TRBV29-1 and TRBJ2-7; 8 bases match TRBD1. The V gene's germline CDR1 is SQVTM and CDR2 ANQGSEA. V was clipped by 4 bases and J by 0 bases; unmatched bases: 5. This CDR3 has 14 residues. The CDR3 DNA follows: TGCAGCGTTGTGCCGGGACAGGACTCCTACGAGCAGTACTTC. Translating gives CSVVPGQDSYEQYF.

The gene calls are TRBV19 and TRBJ2-1; 8 bases match TRBD2. V shed 3 bases, J shed 4 bases, and the junction held 5 bases outside the gene matches. The CDR3 sequence is 15 residues long. CDR1 and CDR2 (germline): LNHDA, SQIVND (reference sequence). The CDR3 coding sequence is TGTGCCAGTAGTATGAAGCGGGGGAGTTACAATGAGCAGTTCTTC. It specifies CASSMKRGSYNEQFF.

This clonotype was counted a few times. V and J are TRBV9 and TRBJ2-1, with 7 bases matching TRBD1. From germline, CDR1 is SGDLS and CDR2 YYNGEE. With 3 bases clipped from V and 7 bases from J, the junction kept 10 bases outside the gene matches. The CDR3 spans 15 residues. The CDR3 loop reads CASSGGQRAGNEQFF. As DNA, the CDR3 is TGTGCCAGCAGCGGGGGACAGAGGGCCGGTAATGAGCAGTTCTTC.

The CDR3 nucleotides are TGTGCCACATGGGGGGATACGCAGTATTTT. It yields the protein CATWGDTQYF. The chain carries TRBV27 and TRBJ2-3; D is tentatively TRBD1 or TRBD2 (5 bases each). The germline CDR1 and CDR2 sequences are MNHEY and SMNVEV (reference sequence). This CDR3 is built from 10 residues. V lost 10 bases to trimming and J lost 6 bases, with 8 bases between them.

This clonotype was picked up a small number of times. The J gene is TRBJ2-7, the V gene TRBV10-3; 11 nucleotides agree with TRBD1. J was trimmed by 2 bases and V by 8 bases; bases with no gene match: 23. The CDR3 is 20 amino acids. Germline CDR1 and CDR2: ENHRY and SYGVKD. CDR3 nucleotides: TGTGCCATCCTTGTTGTGACCCCGGACAGGGGGCCCCGACCTACCTACGAGCAGTACTTC. Amino acids: CAILVVTPDRGPRPTYEQYF.

The chain has TRBV7-9 and TRBJ1-2; a weak D match, TRBD1 (5 bases). V lost 4 bases and J lost 7, with 13 bases in between. CDR1 and CDR2 from the germline V gene are SEHNR and FQNEAQ (reference sequence). CDR3 length: 13 amino acids. This chain's CDR3 is CASSSPSGSGYTF. DNA of the CDR3: TGTGCCAGCAGCTCGCCCTCAGGGAGTGGCTACACCTTC.

The gene calls are TRBV25-1 and TRBJ1-2; D not certain. Germline V gives CDR1 MGHDK, CDR2 SYGVNS. Trimming took 1 base from V and 2 from J, leaving 11 bases between them. CDR3 length equals 15 residues. Written as DNA, the CDR3 is TGTGCCAGCAGTGAATTCGGGGTGTCGAACTATGGCTACACCTTC. Its translation is CASSEFGVSNYGYTF.

At least ten counts were recorded for this clonotype. The rearrangement joins TRBV12-3 or TRBV12-4 to TRBJ2-6; 7 bases agree with TRBD1. CDR3 length: 21 amino acids. V was clipped by 7 bases and J by 2 bases; unmatched bases: 23. The CDR3 loop reads CASNFNPHPDTTGAGANVLTF. CDR3 nucleotides: TGTGCCAGCAATTTCAATCCACACCCGGACACAACAGGGGCTGGGGCCAACGTCCTGACTTTC.

The V gene is TRBV7-9, the J gene TRBJ2-1; 9 bases agree with TRBD2. CDR1 is SEHNR, CDR2 FQNEAQ, per germline (reference sequence). V lost 7 bases and J lost 0; bases outside the gene matches: 4. This CDR3 has 15 amino acids. DNA for the CDR3: TGTGCCAGCACCGAGACTAGCGGCTCCTACAATGAGCAGTTCTTC. Its protein product is CASTETSGSYNEQFF.

The rearrangement joins TRBV6-1 to TRBJ2-7; D gene unclear. Trimming took off 8 bases at V and 0 bases at J, with 17 bases between the two ends. This CDR3 is built from 15 residues. CDR1 MNHNS and CDR2 SASEGT come from the germline V gene. The CDR3 protein is CASFGLGYLSYEQYF. The CDR3, as DNA: TGTGCCAGCTTCGGGTTGGGTTATCTCTCCTACGAGCAGTACTTC.

The chain is built from TRBV20-1 and TRBJ1-2; 8 bases align to TRBD1. Germline-derived CDR1 and CDR2 are DFQATT and SNEGSKA (reference sequence). The V gene end was trimmed by 0 bases and the J gene end by 8 bases; junction bases not matched to a gene: 5. The CDR3 consists of 13 residues. The CDR3 region is CSAREPGGEGYTF. The CDR3 nucleotides read TGCAGTGCTAGAGAACCAGGGGGCGAAGGCTACACCTTC.